This TCR beta chain was captured by sequencing in a study of blood T cell repertoires in COVID-19 (dated by TCRdb to the early 2020s). With respect to the entire study: Collaborator samples came from the United States, Italy and Spain and covered acute and convalescent phases of COVID-19. HLA class I and class II types, where available, came from metadata supplied by the sample provider rather than from assay-based typing. The material from the prospective study consisted of cDNA or gDNA derived from T cells, B-cell-depleted T cells, or PBMCs. A de-identified subject ID, COVID-19 status, age in years and sex were almost always included in the sample metadata. The repertoires were released in a freely available public database intended as a resource for research on the immune response to SARS-CoV-2. The samples were drawn from two sources: the first 160 participants of the ongoing ImmuneRACE study, and 950 to 1,500 subjects contributed by 6 global collaborators. Deeply sampled blood TCRbeta repertoires from subjects exposed to, actively infected with, or recovered from COVID-19 were included in the dataset. The research as a whole found: Clinical and demographic metadata were provided uncurated, with the amount varying by source and participant.

From its cysteine to its phenylalanine, the CDR3 spans 18 amino acids. Just the 54-base CDR3 DNA is kept, in frame starting at base 1. Relative to germline, V is 5 bases shorter and J is 0 bases shorter, with 19 bases between their ends. The germline V gene (reference sequence) yields MNHNY for CDR1 and SVGAGI for CDR2. Collaborating institutions collected whole blood in K2EDTA tubes following their own protocols. For TCRbeta analysis, collaborators shipped samples in one of three forms: frozen whole blood, isolated PBMCs, or DNA extracted from either of those sample types. TCRbeta CDR3 regions were amplified from genomic DNA by means of the immunoSEQ Assay, a bias-controlled multiplex PCR. The authors processed their data as follows. Within the assay, amplification of reference gene primers was used to estimate how many nucleated cells each sample contained. To quantify the absolute abundance of each unique TCRbeta CDR3 rearrangement, sequence reads were collapsed and filtered. For each sample, productive Simpson clonality was calculated as the square root of Simpson's diversity index over productive rearrangements. Imported from immuneACCESS, the table was reduced by TCRdb to in-frame sequences with V and J called. These copies leave out some clones; in studies compared against another copy, an unresolved V gene accounts for under half, and the cause of the remainder is not known. The V and J calls and the clone size are those of that table, but D and trimming were determined from the DNA. The sample table contains about 140,000 clones; only one count was recorded for about 80% of them. 8.8% of the sample is in the top ten clones.

Comment on this clone: What antigen it recognizes has not been identified. No clone much larger than this one lies a single base away; base qualities are absent.

Recombination connected TRBV6-6 to TRBJ1-4, with a weak D call of TRBD1 (5 bases match). The TCR comes from an elderly woman in a cohort sampled during active or convalescent COVID-19. Sequences were obtained from peripheral blood. The DNA reads as follows: TGTGCCAGCAGTCCCTATGCCGGCCTGACAGCAACTAATGAAAAACTGTTTTTT. This yields the protein CASSPYAGLTATNEKLFF.